This is a list of T cell receptor beta chains from one sample in a study of control samples from healthy donors and cancer patients. Libraries were prepared by immunoSEQ multiplex PCR; TCRdb keeps only in-frame clonotypes and omits some of them. There are around 170,000 clones in the sample; approximately 90% occur only once, and 0.68% lies in the top ten. The sample was blood. The receptors stem from a young woman in good health. Both conserved end residues are part of each CDR3. Each record gives: clone size, V gene, J gene, D gene, CDR3 protein, CDR3 DNA. The D gene is left open where the match is weak. Clone size is stated in some rows and not others, as once, few, many or a class when expanded.

clone size: -
V gene: TRBV5-1
J gene: TRBJ2-2
D gene: TRBD2
CDR3 protein: CASSFAGGTGELFF
CDR3 DNA: TGCGCCAGCAGCTTCGCGGGGGGGACCGGGGAGCTGTTTTTT

clone size: -
V gene: TRBV7-2
J gene: TRBJ1-6
D gene: -
CDR3 protein: CASCISGSVVSPLHF
CDR3 DNA: TGTGCCAGCTGCATATCGGGGTCTGTCGTCTCACCCCTCCACTTT

clone size: -
V gene: TRBV6-1
J gene: TRBJ2-3
D gene: -
CDR3 protein: CASSELQGSTDTQYF
CDR3 DNA: TGTGCCAGCAGTGAGTTGCAGGGCAGCACAGATACGCAGTATTTT

clone size: -
V gene: TRBV29-1
J gene: TRBJ2-3
D gene: TRBD2
CDR3 protein: CSVGRLAGGLGGGTDTQYF
CDR3 DNA: TGCAGCGTTGGGAGACTAGCGGGAGGGCTCGGGGGGGGCACAGATACGCAGTATTTT

clone size: -
V gene: TRBV7-3
J gene: TRBJ2-2
D gene: -
CDR3 protein: CASKSAGDTGELFF
CDR3 DNA: TGTGCCAGCAAGTCGGCAGGGGACACCGGGGAGCTGTTTTTT

clone size: -
V gene: TRBV9
J gene: TRBJ2-1
D gene: TRBD2
CDR3 protein: CASSPQGLAVISSYNEQFF
CDR3 DNA: TGTGCCAGCAGCCCACAGGGACTAGCGGTAATCAGCTCCTACAATGAGCAGTTCTTC

clone size: -
V gene: TRBV28
J gene: TRBJ2-7
D gene: TRBD2
CDR3 protein: CASSFAGGGEQYF
CDR3 DNA: TGTGCCAGCAGTTTTGCGGGAGGGGGCGAGCAGTACTTC

clone size: -
V gene: TRBV5-4
J gene: TRBJ2-2
D gene: -
CDR3 protein: CASIKRDTGELFF
CDR3 DNA: TGTGCCAGCATTAAGAGGGACACCGGGGAGCTGTTTTTT

clone size: -
V gene: TRBV4-1
J gene: TRBJ2-1
D gene: TRBD1
CDR3 protein: CASSRDRDYNEQFF
CDR3 DNA: TGCGCCAGCAGCCGCGACAGGGACTACAATGAGCAGTTCTTC

clone size: -
V gene: TRBV30
J gene: TRBJ2-1
D gene: TRBD2
CDR3 protein: CAWRALAAIYNEQFF
CDR3 DNA: TGTGCCTGGAGGGCCCTAGCGGCAATATACAATGAGCAGTTCTTC

clone size: -
V gene: TRBV19
J gene: TRBJ1-6
D gene: -
CDR3 protein: CASSTGATRDNSPLHF
CDR3 DNA: TGTGCCAGTAGTACAGGGGCTACCAGGGATAATTCACCCCTCCACTTT

clone size: once
V gene: TRBV12-5
J gene: TRBJ2-1
D gene: -
CDR3 protein: CASGRDIYNEQFF
CDR3 DNA: TGTGCTAGTGGCCGGGACATCTACAATGAGCAGTTCTTC

clone size: -
V gene: TRBV7-3
J gene: TRBJ2-5
D gene: -
CDR3 protein: CASSLSSGETQYF
CDR3 DNA: TGTGCCAGCAGCTTATCCAGTGGGGAGACCCAGTACTTC

clone size: -
V gene: TRBV19
J gene: TRBJ1-4
D gene: -
CDR3 protein: CASSALRGWNEKLFF
CDR3 DNA: TGTGCCAGTAGTGCCCTGCGGGGTTGGAACGAAAAACTGTTTTTT

clone size: once
V gene: TRBV4-1
J gene: TRBJ1-1
D gene: TRBD1
CDR3 protein: CASSQAGRGHTEAFF
CDR3 DNA: TGCGCCAGCAGCCAAGCGGGCAGGGGGCACACTGAAGCTTTCTTT

clone size: -
V gene: TRBV7-9
J gene: TRBJ2-1
D gene: -
CDR3 protein: CASSHRLSAVEQFF
CDR3 DNA: TGTGCCAGCAGCCATCGACTGAGCGCGGTTGAGCAGTTCTTC

clone size: -
V gene: TRBV4-2
J gene: TRBJ2-1
D gene: -
CDR3 protein: CASSLRTDTRGYEQFF
CDR3 DNA: TGTGCCAGCAGCCTTCGGACTGACACCCGGGGGTACGAGCAGTTCTTC

clone size: -
V gene: TRBV21-1
J gene: TRBJ1-4
D gene: -
CDR3 protein: CASSGQITNEKLFF
CDR3 DNA: TGTGCCAGCAGCGGACAGATTACTAATGAAAAACTGTTTTTT

clone size: few
V gene: TRBV24-1
J gene: TRBJ1-2
D gene: TRBD1
CDR3 protein: CATSDQGAYGYTF
CDR3 DNA: TGTGCCACCAGTGACCAGGGGGCCTATGGCTACACCTTC

clone size: -
V gene: TRBV13
J gene: TRBJ2-7
D gene: -
CDR3 protein: CASSSLISYEQYF
CDR3 DNA: TGTGCCAGCAGCTCACTTATTTCCTACGAGCAGTACTTC

clone size: -
V gene: TRBV28
J gene: TRBJ1-2
D gene: -
CDR3 protein: CASSLWQPAGYTF
CDR3 DNA: TGTGCCAGCAGTTTATGGCAGCCCGCCGGCTACACCTTC

clone size: -
V gene: TRBV24-1
J gene: TRBJ2-7
D gene: TRBD2
CDR3 protein: CARHAKAGESYEQYF
CDR3 DNA: TGTGCCAGACATGCTAAAGCGGGAGAATCCTACGAGCAGTACTTC

clone size: -
V gene: TRBV6-6
J gene: TRBJ2-2
D gene: TRBD1
CDR3 protein: CASSYGRLQGAGELFF
CDR3 DNA: TGTGCCAGCAGTTACGGACGACTTCAGGGGGCCGGGGAGCTGTTTTTT

clone size: -
V gene: TRBV7-2
J gene: TRBJ2-7
D gene: -
CDR3 protein: CASSLDKPSSYEQYF
CDR3 DNA: TGTGCCAGCAGCCTCGACAAGCCTTCCTCCTACGAGCAGTACTTC

clone size: -
V gene: TRBV5-1
J gene: TRBJ2-3
D gene: TRBD2
CDR3 protein: CASSLGPTSGKVDTQYF
CDR3 DNA: TGCGCCAGCAGCTTGGGCCCAACTAGCGGGAAGGTAGATACGCAGTATTTT

clone size: once
V gene: TRBV11-2
J gene: TRBJ2-2
D gene: -
CDR3 protein: CASSLDVAAGRAGELFF
CDR3 DNA: TGTGCCAGCAGCTTAGATGTCGCGGCCGGACGCGCCGGGGAGCTGTTTTTT

clone size: -
V gene: TRBV14
J gene: TRBJ1-6
D gene: -
CDR3 protein: CASSQGRSGVFNSPLHF
CDR3 DNA: TGTGCCAGCAGCCAAGGAAGGTCGGGGGTGTTCAATTCACCCCTCCACTTT

clone size: -
V gene: TRBV12-3/TRBV12-4
J gene: TRBJ2-7
D gene: TRBD2
CDR3 protein: CASRLALAYEQYF
CDR3 DNA: TGTGCCAGCAGACTAGCGCTGGCCTACGAGCAGTACTTC

clone size: -
V gene: TRBV2
J gene: TRBJ2-1
D gene: -
CDR3 protein: CASNKIDNEQFF
CDR3 DNA: TGTGCCAGCAATAAGATAGACAATGAGCAGTTCTTC

clone size: -
V gene: TRBV7-6
J gene: TRBJ2-7
D gene: TRBD1
CDR3 protein: CASSLVWTGLSEQYF
CDR3 DNA: TGTGCCAGCAGCTTAGTCTGGACAGGTCTCAGCGAGCAGTACTTC

clone size: -
V gene: TRBV29-1
J gene: TRBJ2-7
D gene: TRBD1
CDR3 protein: CSVRTGGTYEQYF
CDR3 DNA: TGCAGCGTGCGGACAGGGGGAACCTACGAGCAGTACTTC

clone size: -
V gene: TRBV7-9
J gene: TRBJ1-1
D gene: TRBD1
CDR3 protein: CASSRTGQGGTEAFF
CDR3 DNA: TGTGCCAGCAGCCGTACGGGACAGGGAGGGACTGAAGCTTTCTTT

clone size: few
V gene: TRBV4-1
J gene: TRBJ2-1
D gene: -
CDR3 protein: CASSQDRASNEQFF
CDR3 DNA: TGCGCCAGCAGCCAAGACCGGGCCTCTAATGAGCAGTTCTTC

clone size: -
V gene: TRBV5-1
J gene: TRBJ2-7
D gene: -
CDR3 protein: CASSFGDFQSYEQYF
CDR3 DNA: TGCGCCAGCAGCTTCGGCGATTTCCAGTCCTACGAGCAGTACTTC

clone size: -
V gene: TRBV19
J gene: TRBJ1-3
D gene: -
CDR3 protein: CASSGPGLPSGNTIYF
CDR3 DNA: TGTGCCAGTAGTGGGCCGGGACTCCCCTCTGGAAACACCATATATTTT

clone size: -
V gene: TRBV7-9
J gene: TRBJ1-4
D gene: -
CDR3 protein: CASSLGQPPFATNEKLFF
CDR3 DNA: TGTGCCAGCAGCTTAGGACAGCCGCCTTTTGCAACTAATGAAAAACTGTTTTTT

clone size: -
V gene: TRBV30
J gene: TRBJ1-6
D gene: -
CDR3 protein: CAWNPGNSYNSPLHF
CDR3 DNA: TGTGCCTGGAACCCAGGGAACTCCTATAATTCACCCCTCCACTTT

clone size: -
V gene: TRBV27
J gene: TRBJ2-5
D gene: -
CDR3 protein: CASGRQGGGGETQYF
CDR3 DNA: TGTGCCAGCGGCCGGCAGGGGGGAGGAGGGGAGACCCAGTACTTC

clone size: few
V gene: TRBV10-3
J gene: TRBJ2-2
D gene: -
CDR3 protein: CAIGTDRSNTGELFF
CDR3 DNA: TGTGCCATCGGAACAGACAGGTCGAACACCGGGGAGCTGTTTTTT

clone size: once
V gene: TRBV28
J gene: TRBJ1-3
D gene: -
CDR3 protein: CASGTGAAGNTIYF
CDR3 DNA: TGTGCCAGCGGTACCGGGGCGGCTGGAAACACCATATATTTT

clone size: -
V gene: TRBV9
J gene: TRBJ1-1
D gene: TRBD1
CDR3 protein: CASSVGDRGTEAFF
CDR3 DNA: TGTGCCAGCAGCGTGGGGGACAGGGGTACTGAAGCTTTCTTT

clone size: -
V gene: TRBV3-1/TRBV3-2
J gene: TRBJ1-3
D gene: -
CDR3 protein: CASSQVEIPSGNTIYF
CDR3 DNA: TGTGCCAGCAGCCAAGTAGAGATCCCCTCTGGAAACACCATATATTTT

clone size: -
V gene: TRBV10-3
J gene: TRBJ1-1
D gene: TRBD1
CDR3 protein: CAISAGQGPEAFF
CDR3 DNA: TGTGCCATCAGTGCGGGACAGGGCCCTGAAGCTTTCTTT

clone size: -
V gene: TRBV3-1/TRBV3-2
J gene: TRBJ2-2
D gene: TRBD2
CDR3 protein: CASSQEGSGAGPSGELFF
CDR3 DNA: TGTGCCAGCAGCCAAGAGGGTAGCGGGGCAGGGCCGTCCGGGGAGCTGTTTTTT

clone size: once
V gene: TRBV28
J gene: TRBJ2-1
D gene: -
CDR3 protein: CASSSPVHPGEGNEQFF
CDR3 DNA: TGTGCCAGCAGTTCCCCCGTCCATCCGGGAGAAGGCAATGAGCAGTTCTTC

clone size: -
V gene: TRBV19
J gene: TRBJ1-5
D gene: TRBD1
CDR3 protein: CASRPGQGFGQPQHF
CDR3 DNA: TGTGCCAGTAGACCAGGACAGGGCTTTGGTCAGCCCCAGCATTTT

clone size: -
V gene: TRBV4-2
J gene: TRBJ1-6
D gene: TRBD1
CDR3 protein: CASSQGDSGTNSPLHF
CDR3 DNA: TGTGCCAGCAGCCAAGGGGACAGCGGAACGAATTCACCCCTCCACTTT

clone size: -
V gene: TRBV28
J gene: TRBJ1-2
D gene: TRBD1
CDR3 protein: CASDRGRNGYTF
CDR3 DNA: TGTGCCAGCGACAGGGGACGGAATGGCTACACCTTC

clone size: -
V gene: TRBV19
J gene: TRBJ2-1
D gene: TRBD2
CDR3 protein: CATAREGLNNEQFF
CDR3 DNA: TGTGCCACCGCCCGGGAGGGTTTGAACAATGAGCAGTTCTTC

clone size: -
V gene: TRBV4-1
J gene: TRBJ1-4
D gene: -
CDR3 protein: CASSDQGRGEKLFF
CDR3 DNA: TGCGCCAGCAGCGACCAGGGTCGTGGTGAAAAACTGTTTTTT